These 11 T cell receptor beta chains were sequenced from one sample in a study of blood T cell repertoires in COVID-19. Sequencing used immunoSEQ multiplex PCR; TCRdb keeps in-frame clones, though not all of them. The sample records 200,000 to 250,000 clones, 70% to 90% being singletons. Sequencing input: PBMCs or T cells enriched from blood (not recorded which). These TCRs come from a man aged 30-40 years who had recovered from COVID-19.

The chain uses TRBV2 and TRBJ1-2; possibly TRBD1 for D (5 bases). CDR1 and CDR2 (germline): SNHLY, FYNNEI. The CDR3 runs to 12 residues. The V and J ends lost 7 bases and 5 bases respectively, with 11 bases between them. The DNA for the CDR3 is TGTGCCAGCACGTCGGAGGGGTATGGCTACACCTTC. Translating gives CASTSEGYGYTF. Variable domain in full (rest from reference TRBV2 and TRBJ1-2): EPEVTQTPSHQVTQMGQEVILRCVPISNHLYFYWYRQILGQKVEFLVSFYNNEISEKSEIFDDQFSVERPDGSNFTLKIRSTKLEDSAMYFCASTSEGYGYTFGSGTRLTVV.

The chain links TRBV9 to TRBJ2-7; D is undetermined. The V end lost 0 bases, the J end lost 3 bases, and 16 bases lay between the germline ends. CDR3 length: 16 residues. Germline V CDR1 and CDR2: SGDLS, YYNGEE. The CDR3 bases are TGTGCCAGCAGCGTAGTAGTCGGCGCTCAGGTCTACGAGCAGTACTTC. Encoded protein: CASSVVVGAQVYEQYF.

This rearrangement joins TRBV29-1 to TRBJ1-2; the D gene is possibly TRBD1 (6 bases). CDR1 SQVTM and CDR2 ANQGSEA come from the germline V gene. CDR3 length equals 13 residues. V shed 3 bases and J shed 8 bases, with 16 bases lying between them. The CDR3 bases are TGCAGCGTTGAGCCGACAGGAACGGGAGGCTACACCTTC. Protein product: CSVEPTGTGGYTF.

The chain employs TRBV6-2 or TRBV6-3 and TRBJ2-7; D call uncertain. This CDR3 contains 12 residues. CDR1 is MNHEY and CDR2 is SVGEGT in the germline V gene. V was trimmed by 2 bases and J by 3 bases, leaving 5 bases between them. CDR3 protein: CASSYTYYEQYF. The DNA for the CDR3 is TGTGCCAGCAGTTACACCTACTACGAGCAGTACTTC.

This clone was seen once. This sequence joins TRBV6-5 and TRBJ1-2, with 7 bases aligning to TRBD1. The J segment lost 6 bases and the V segment lost 2 bases, leaving 6 bases of the junction unmatched. From germline, CDR1 is MNHEY and CDR2 SVGAGI. The CDR3 totals 14 residues. CDR3 loop: CASSYSRQGDGYTF. In nucleotides, the CDR3 is TGTGCCAGCAGTTACAGTAGACAGGGTGATGGCTACACCTTC.

V gene TRBV28 combines with J gene TRBJ1-1, with 8 bases fitting TRBD1. CDR3 size: 16 residues. The J segment lost 1 base and the V segment lost 2 bases, leaving 6 bases of the junction unmatched. Germline CDR1 is MDHEN and CDR2 is SYDVKM. In nucleotides, the CDR3 is TGTGCCAGCAGTTTAAGGTCCGGACAGGGGAACACTGAAGCTTTCTTT. It encodes CASSLRSGQGNTEAFF.

The chain employs TRBV19 and TRBJ2-4; D might be TRBD2 (5 bases). The CDR3 has 13 amino acids. Germline V CDR1 and CDR2: LNHDA, SQIVND (reference sequence). Trimming left V 6 bases short and J 0 bases short, with 6 bases between. The CDR3 DNA is TGTGCCAGTAGGGACTTAGCCAAAAACATTCAGTACTTC. Its protein product is CASRDLAKNIQYF. The complete variable domain, with remaining parts taken from reference TRBV19 and TRBJ2-4, reads DGGITQSPKYLFRKEGQNVTLSCEQNLNHDAMYWYRQDPGQGLRLIYYSQIVNDFQKGDIAEGYSVSREKKESFPLTVTSAQKNPTAFYLCASRDLAKNIQYFGAGTRLSVL.

The chain links TRBV25-1 to TRBJ1-4; D remains unclear. This CDR3 is 14 amino acids long. Germline CDR1 reads MGHDK; CDR2 reads SYGVNS. V gave up 6 bases and J gave up 0 bases, with 8 bases separating them. CDR3 coding DNA: TGTGCCAGCAGAGAAGACACAACTAATGAAAAACTGTTTTTT. Its protein is CASREDTTNEKLFF.

V gene TRBV5-5 combines with J gene TRBJ1-1, with 12 bases fitting TRBD1. Germline CDR1 is SGHKS and CDR2 is YYEKEE (reference sequence). V gave up 3 bases and J gave up 4 bases; unmatched junction bases: 7. The length of the CDR3 is 16 residues. The DNA for the CDR3 is TGTGCCAGCAGCTGGGGACAGGGGGCTGCAAGCACTGAAGCTTTCTTT. Amino acid sequence: CASSWGQGAASTEAFF.

The chain links TRBV11-2 to TRBJ1-2; D remains unclear. Trimming pared 2 bases from V and 2 bases from J, leaving 15 bases between. CDR1 is SGHAT, CDR2 FQNNGV, per germline. This CDR3 is 16 amino acids long. The CDR3 DNA sequence: TGTGCCAGCAGCTTAATTGGGAGACCCTCAAACTATGGCTACACCTTC. Encoded protein: CASSLIGRPSNYGYTF.

The V and J genes are TRBV19 and TRBJ1-2; D perhaps matches TRBD1 (5 bases). Germline lookup yields CDR1 LNHDA and CDR2 SQIVND (reference sequence). The V end was cut by 5 bases, the J end by 3 bases, with 10 bases between. CDR3 size: 13 residues. The CDR3 reads CASSWQQDYGYTF. The CDR3 nucleotides are TGTGCCAGTAGTTGGCAACAGGACTATGGCTACACCTTC. The full variable domain, in which reference TRBV19 and TRBJ1-2 provide the parts outside the CDR3, is DGGITQSPKYLFRKEGQNVTLSCEQNLNHDAMYWYRQDPGQGLRLIYYSQIVNDFQKGDIAEGYSVSREKKESFPLTVTSAQKNPTAFYLCASSWQQDYGYTFGSGTRLTVV.